Sequencing of this T cell receptor beta chain was carried out in a study of T cell responses to AZD1222 COVID-19 vaccine. Study background: The study pooled second doses at about 4 or about 12 weeks.

Libraries were prepared by immunoSEQ multiplex PCR; TCRdb keeps only in-frame clonotypes and omits some of them. Here the sample spans over 100,000 clones, approximately 90% being singletons. Study results and limitations: It should be noted that donors were predominantly white British and more often female, and clonal diversity was possibly underestimated. Dominant at 160-218 and 743-854, vaccine-associated CD4 TCRs also spanned spike. Vaccination with two AZD1222 doses was followed by a rise in Spike-specific TCR breadth and depth.

In the case of this clone: Its antigen is not known.

In germline, CDR1 is SGDLS, CDR2 YYNGEE. The length of the CDR3 is 16 residues. V was clipped by 4 bases and J by 3 bases; unmatched bases: 11. The sample consisted of peripheral blood, taken on day 0 of AZD1222 vaccination. The sequence came from an adult in good health. The chain employs TRBV9 and TRBJ2-7, with 9 positions matching TRBD1. The CDR3 sequence: CASSPAGTGFVYEQYF. In nucleotides, the CDR3 is TGTGCCAGCAGCCCAGCCGGGACAGGGTTTGTCTACGAGCAGTACTTC.